This passage covers 4 T cell receptor beta chains from one sample sequenced in a study of cytomegalovirus exposure and HLA in healthy donors. 13 Jbeta primers and 60 Vbeta primers were used for the PCR. Profiled with immunoSEQ multiplex PCR; TCRdb holds only in-frame clones, not every one. This table holds about 210,000 clones, around 75% found once. The sequencing sample was made of PBMCs. The receptors derive from a male donor in good health and CMV-seropositive.

This chain links TRBV7-9 with TRBJ1-1; a weak D match, TRBD1 (5 bases). The CDR3 length is 13 residues. V lost 0 bases and J lost 7, with 9 bases in between. Germline values: CDR1 SEHNR, CDR2 FQNEAQ (reference sequence). CDR3 sequence (DNA): TGTGCCAGCAGCTTAGCGGGAGGGGATGAAGCTTTCTTT. This sequence encodes CASSLAGGDEAFF.

This sequence joins TRBV6-1 and TRBJ2-3; TRBD2 might be the D (5 bases). The germline CDR1 and CDR2 sequences are MNHNS and SASEGT. The CDR3 is 11 amino acids. The V gene lost 8 bases and the J gene lost 5 bases, with 8 bases spanning the gap. The chain's CDR3 is CASGRGDTQYF. The CDR3 nucleotides are TGTGCCAGCGGGAGAGGAGATACGCAGTATTTT.

The gene calls are TRBV6-6 and TRBJ1-1; TRBD1 is a possible D gene (6 bases). Per germline, CDR1 MNHNY and CDR2 SVGAGI (reference sequence). The CDR3 totals 14 residues. Trimming stripped 5 bases from V and 1 base from J, with 11 bases between. This CDR3 is CASSETGRNTEAFF. For the CDR3, the DNA is TGTGCCAGCAGTGAGACAGGAAGGAACACTGAAGCTTTCTTT.

The chain links TRBV5-4 to TRBJ2-2; TRBD1 might be the D (5 bases). Germline lookup yields CDR1 SGHNT and CDR2 YYREEE (reference sequence). The CDR3 is made up of 16 amino acids. The V end lost 3 bases, the J end lost 0 bases, and 12 bases lay between the germline ends. The chain's CDR3 is CASSSYGQTNTGELFF. As DNA, the CDR3 is TGTGCCAGCAGCTCCTACGGACAAACGAACACCGGGGAGCTGTTTTTT.